The next 15 T cell receptor beta chains were all read from a single sample in a study of technical replicates of blood from a few donors. Sequencing was performed with immunoSEQ multiplex PCR; in TCRdb, only in-frame clones are kept and a portion is missing. Here the sample spans 70,000 or so clones, roughly 88% being singletons. The sample consisted of PBMCs. The receptors were gathered from a human donor in good health. Some clones in this sample may be carry-over from other donors' samples.

The chain employs TRBV5-1 and TRBJ2-1; 10 nucleotides agree with TRBD2. V trimming: 2 bases; J trimming: 9 bases; junction bases outside the gene matches: 11. Germline CDR1 is SGHRS and CDR2 is YFSETQ. This CDR3 comprises 16 residues. The CDR3 DNA sequence: TGCGCCAGCAGCTTCTCGGGCGCTAGCGGGGGCGGTGAGCAGTTCTTC. Amino acid sequence: CASSFSGASGGGEQFF.

The CDR3 is CAISETSRPYNEQFF. DNA of the CDR3: TGTGCCATCAGTGAGACTAGTCGACCCTACAATGAGCAGTTCTTC. This rearrangement joins TRBV10-3 to TRBJ2-1; weak D call: TRBD2 (5 bases). Germline V CDR1 and CDR2: ENHRY, SYGVKD. The CDR3 contains 15 residues. Deletions cut 2 bases from V and 2 bases from J, with 10 bases between.

V and J are TRBV19 and TRBJ1-3; D gene unclear. The V end lost 9 bases, the J end lost 2 bases, and 8 bases lay between the germline ends. The CDR3 consists of 12 residues. Germline V lookup: CDR1 LNHDA, CDR2 SQIVND (reference sequence). CDR3 nucleotides: TGTGCCAGCCGGGAACCTGGAAACACCATATATTTT. Protein product: CASREPGNTIYF.

The chain combines TRBV7-8 with TRBJ2-1, with a possible D match to TRBD2 (6 bases). Germline values: CDR1 SGHVS, CDR2 FQNEAQ. CDR3 size: 14 residues. The germline V and J ends were trimmed by 5 bases and 7 bases, with 15 bases remaining between them. The chain's CDR3 is CASSPSGSINEQFF. The DNA for the CDR3 is TGTGCCAGCAGCCCATCCGGGAGTATTAATGAGCAGTTCTTC.

The chain employs TRBV10-3 and TRBJ2-2, with 8 bases aligning to TRBD1. With V trimmed by 2 bases and J by 4 bases, 9 bases remained unmatched. The CDR3 has 17 residues. Germline loops: CDR1 ENHRY, CDR2 SYGVKD. The CDR3 DNA sequence: TGTGCCATCAGTGAGGTAGTTGGGACAGGAGCCACCGGGGAGCTGTTTTTT. Residues: CAISEVVGTGATGELFF.

CDR3 sequence reads: CASSSTGELFF. CDR3 DNA: TGTGCCAGCAGCTCGACCGGGGAGCTGTTTTTT. The chain is built from TRBV11-3 and TRBJ2-2; D unresolved. The CDR3 totals 11 residues. Per the germline V gene, CDR1 is SGHNT and CDR2 is YENEEA. V lost 4 bases and J 5 bases, leaving 2 bases between the germline ends.

The CDR3 DNA follows: TGTGCCAGCAGCTTAGCCCTAGCGGGGGGCACAGATACGCAGTATTTT. Translation: CASSLALAGGTDTQYF. The J gene is TRBJ2-3, the V gene TRBV7-9; 10 nucleotides match TRBD2. The CDR3 loop spans 16 amino acids. V lost 0 bases and J lost 1; bases outside the gene matches: 1. Germline V gene lookup returns CDR1 SEHNR and CDR2 FQNEAQ (reference sequence).

This clone was recorded only once. The chain has TRBV15 and TRBJ1-2, with D perhaps TRBD1 (5 bases). Per the germline V gene, CDR1 is LNHNV and CDR2 is YYDKDF (reference sequence). V shed 0 bases and J shed 8 bases, with 13 bases lying between them. The CDR3 covers 14 residues. DNA of the CDR3: TGTGCCACCAGCAGAGATCGAGGGGCGGGGGGCTACACCTTC. This sequence encodes CATSRDRGAGGYTF.

The rearrangement joins TRBV11-1 to TRBJ2-7; D unresolved. There are 11 residues in the CDR3. Trimming removed 5 bases at V and 4 bases at J, with 6 bases between. The germline V gene has CDR1 SGHAT and CDR2 FQDESV (reference sequence). The CDR3 region is CASSIEYEQYF. The CDR3 DNA reads TGTGCCAGCAGCATTGAGTACGAGCAGTACTTC. The full variable domain, its missing parts supplied by reference TRBV11-1 and TRBJ2-7, is EAEVAQSPRYKITEKSQAVAFWCDPISGHATLYWYRQILGQGPELLVQFQDESVVDDSQLPKDRFSAERLKGVDSTLKIQPAELGDSAMYLCASSIEYEQYFGPGTRLTVT.

The J gene is TRBJ1-3, the V gene TRBV5-1; 8 bases line up with TRBD1. Per the germline V gene, CDR1 is SGHRS and CDR2 is YFSETQ. The trim removed 4 bases at V and 2 bases at J, leaving 2 bases unmatched. CDR3 length equals 14 residues. The CDR3 here is CASSTGGAGNTIYF. CDR3 coding DNA: TGCGCCAGCAGCACAGGGGGAGCTGGAAACACCATATATTTT.

The chain uses TRBV20-1 and TRBJ2-3; possibly TRBD1 for D (6 bases). This CDR3 comprises 11 residues. Trimming pared 6 bases from V and 5 bases from J, leaving 9 bases between. The germline gives CDR1 DFQATT, CDR2 SNEGSKA (reference sequence). CDR3 DNA: TGCAGTGCAAAAGGGGGAGATACGCAGTATTTT. As protein: CSAKGGDTQYF.

As DNA, the CDR3 is TGTGCCAGCAGCAAAGGGCTAGCGGGGAGCAATGAGCAGTTCTTC. It codes for CASSKGLAGSNEQFF. The V call is TRBV21-1, the J call TRBJ2-1; the table names TRBD2, a call not compared with the DNA. TRBV21-1 is assigned pseudogene status. This CDR3 region has 15 residues.

This clone has more than one count but fewer than ten. The chain has TRBV7-9 and TRBJ2-5; TRBD2 is a possible D gene (5 bases). The CDR3 has 15 amino acids. With 4 bases removed from V and 4 bases from J, the gap between germline ends came to 16 bases. Germline V lookup: CDR1 SEHNR, CDR2 FQNEAQ (reference sequence). CDR3 DNA sequence: TGTGCCAGCAGCTCCATCCGGGATGGAGGAGAGACCCAGTACTTC. Translation gives CASSSIRDGGETQYF. The full variable domain, rest sourced from reference TRBV7-9 and TRBJ2-5, is DTGVSQNPRHKITKRGQNVTFRCDPISEHNRLYWYRQTLGQGPEFLTYFQNEAQLEKSRLLSDRFSAERPKGSFSTLEIQRTEQGDSAMYLCASSSIRDGGETQYFGPGTRLLVL.

As for this clone: Other DNA sequences in this specimen translate into the identical CDR3. In DNA form, the CDR3 reads TGTGCCAGCAGCCTGGGACTAGCGGGCGAGCAGTACTTC. This codes for CASSLGLAGEQYF. The rearrangement links TRBV7-2 to TRBJ2-7, with 12 bases matching TRBD2. This CDR3 spans 13 amino acids. V lost 5 bases and J lost 6; bases outside the gene matches: 2. CDR1 is SGHTA, CDR2 FQGNSA, per germline.

The genes are TRBV18 and TRBJ1-1; a weak D match, TRBD1 (5 bases). The V gene lost 2 bases and the J gene lost 6 bases, with 13 bases spanning the gap. The CDR3 has 14 amino acids. The V gene's germline CDR1 is KGHSH and CDR2 LQKENI. CDR3 sequence reads: CASSPGQGWAEAFF. The DNA of the CDR3 is TGTGCCAGCTCACCAGGGCAGGGCTGGGCTGAAGCTTTCTTT.